The 24 T cell receptor beta chains reported below all come from one sample, sequenced in a study of blood T cell repertoires in COVID-19. Here immunoSEQ multiplex PCR was the method, and the copy in TCRdb shows in-frame clones only, minus some. The sample consists of about 35,000 clones, about 80% of them appearing once. Material: peripheral blood. The receptors here all came from a woman in her 70s with acute or convalescent COVID-19.

The chain couples TRBV4-2 to TRBJ1-1; a weak D match, TRBD1 (5 bases). The germline V and J ends were trimmed by 1 base and 5 bases, with 20 bases remaining between them. The length of the CDR3 is 17 residues. The V gene's germline CDR1 is LGHNA and CDR2 YNFKEQ. As DNA, the CDR3 is TGTGCCAGCAGCCAAGTGGGAGTCTCGGGGGGGAGGACTGAAGCTTTCTTT. As protein: CASSQVGVSGGRTEAFF.

The rearrangement joins TRBV7-2 to TRBJ2-7, with 8 positions matching TRBD1. In germline, CDR1 is SGHTA, CDR2 FQGNSA. CDR3 length equals 13 residues. V lost 6 bases, J lost 2 bases, and 3 bases stayed unmatched. In nucleotides, the CDR3 is TGTGCCAGCAGTCGGACAGGGCCCTACGAGCAGTACTTC. Protein sequence: CASSRTGPYEQYF.

V usage is TRBV27 and J usage is TRBJ2-1; 8 nucleotides match TRBD1. Germline lookup yields CDR1 MNHEY and CDR2 SMNVEV (reference sequence). The CDR3 extends over 13 amino acids. The junction had 6 bases not matched to a gene; V was cut back by 6 bases and J by 8 bases. Here the CDR3 DNA reads TGTGCCAGCAGCGGACAGGGTCTCGATGAGCAGTTCTTC. Its translation is CASSGQGLDEQFF.

The chain joins TRBV5-1 to TRBJ2-2; 14 bases are a match to TRBD2. V gave up 4 bases and J gave up 5 bases; unmatched junction bases: 4. This CDR3 has 16 residues. CDR1 is SGHRS and CDR2 is YFSETQ in the germline V gene. The DNA for the CDR3 is TGCGCCAGCAGCAGAGGGACTAGCGGGGGAACCGGGGAGCTGTTTTTT. This codes for CASSRGTSGGTGELFF.

The chain recombines TRBV28 with TRBJ2-5; 12 positions match TRBD2. Germline CDR1 is MDHEN and CDR2 is SYDVKM. The CDR3 consists of 15 residues. V dropped 10 bases and J dropped 5; count of bases not matched to a gene: 11. The CDR3 coding sequence is TGTGCCATCAGACCTAGCGGGAGGGCCACCGAGACCCAGTACTTC. Translating it yields CAIRPSGRATETQYF.

The chain joins TRBV5-6 to TRBJ1-4; D is possibly TRBD1 (6 bases). CDR1 SGHDT and CDR2 YYEEEE come from the germline V gene. V shed 3 bases and J shed 1 base, with 16 bases lying between them. The CDR3 spans 17 residues. Here the CDR3 reads CASSWRYSRGTNEKLFF. CDR3 nucleotides: TGTGCCAGCAGCTGGCGATATTCCAGGGGAACTAATGAAAAACTGTTTTTT.

The chain links TRBV29-1 to TRBJ1-2; D not certain. Germline values: CDR1 SQVTM, CDR2 ANQGSEA. V lost 5 bases to trimming and J lost 8 bases, with 6 bases between them. CDR3 size: 9 residues. CDR3 nucleotides: TGCAGCGTTCTCCAGGGCTACACCTTC. Protein sequence: CSVLQGYTF.

A few counts support this clone. This chain uses TRBV10-3 with TRBJ2-1; 11 bases fit TRBD2. The junction had 10 bases not matched to a gene; V was cut back by 8 bases and J by 7 bases. CDR1 ENHRY and CDR2 SYGVKD come from the germline V gene. The CDR3 sequence is 15 residues long. This CDR3 is CAISGLAEFGNEQFF. CDR3 bases: TGTGCCATCTCGGGACTAGCGGAATTTGGGAATGAGCAGTTCTTC.

The chain links TRBV24-1 to TRBJ2-5; 9 bases line up with TRBD1. Germline assignment: CDR1 KGHDR and CDR2 SFDVKD. V was clipped by 2 bases and J by 5 bases; unmatched bases: 8. The length of the CDR3 is 16 residues. Written as DNA, the CDR3 is TGTGCCACCAGTGATTACCAGGGACAGGGCGGGGAGACCCAGTACTTC. This codes for CATSDYQGQGGETQYF.

V gene TRBV5-1 combines with J gene TRBJ2-1; 8 nucleotides agree with TRBD1. V shed 4 bases and J 7 bases; nucleotides not matched to a gene: 10. There are 15 residues in the CDR3. Germline V gene lookup returns CDR1 SGHRS and CDR2 YFSETQ. Written as DNA, the CDR3 is TGCGCCAGCAGCGTACGGACAGGGATCCCTAATGAGCAGTTCTTC. Its translation is CASSVRTGIPNEQFF. Full variable domain (remainder filled in from reference TRBV5-1 and TRBJ2-1): KAGVTQTPRYLIKTRGQQVTLSCSPISGHRSVSWYQQTPGQGLQFLFEYFSETQRNKGNFPGRFSGRQFSNSRSEMNVSTLELGDSALYLCASSVRTGIPNEQFFGPGTRLTVL.

The chain recombines TRBV10-3 with TRBJ2-1; D might be TRBD2 (6 bases). Germline assignment: CDR1 ENHRY and CDR2 SYGVKD. The CDR3 runs 17 residues. V was clipped by 2 bases and J by 9 bases, with 23 bases between them. In DNA form, the CDR3 reads TGTGCCATCAGTGAGGTGGAGCTGCGCGGGACTCCCGGTGAGCAGTTCTTC. Translation gives CAISEVELRGTPGEQFF.

J is TRBJ2-7 and V is TRBV6-5; 10 bases agree with TRBD1. With 6 bases clipped from V and 2 bases from J, the junction kept 4 bases outside the gene matches. This CDR3 has 14 amino acids. Per germline, CDR1 MNHEY and CDR2 SVGAGI. The CDR3 is CASRTGQGAYEQYF. As DNA, the CDR3 is TGTGCCAGCAGGACAGGACAGGGGGCCTACGAGCAGTACTTC.

J is TRBJ1-2 and V is TRBV3-1 (or the pseudogene TRBV3-2); the match to TRBD1 covers 7 bases. V lost 5 bases, J lost 8 bases, and 8 bases stayed unmatched. The CDR3 is 13 amino acids. Germline V CDR1 and CDR2: LGHDT, YNNKEL (reference sequence). For the CDR3, the DNA is TGTGCCAGCAGCACGACAGGGTCGGGAGGCTACACCTTC. It translates to CASSTTGSGGYTF.

The DNA of the CDR3 is TGTGCCAGCAGCTTTTCCCTATCGGGGGCCAACGTCCTGACTTTC. Protein: CASSFSLSGANVLTF. V and J are TRBV28 and TRBJ2-6; D remains ambiguous. The CDR3 runs to 15 residues. V was trimmed by 6 bases and J by 4 bases, leaving 13 bases between them. Germline loops: CDR1 MDHEN, CDR2 SYDVKM.

J is TRBJ2-5 and V is TRBV6-5, with D possibly matching TRBD2 (6 bases). Germline CDR1 and CDR2: MNHEY and SVGAGI. With 6 bases removed from V and 2 bases from J, the gap between germline ends came to 13 bases. This CDR3 is 14 amino acids long. Here the CDR3 reads CASSRRDGQETQYF. The CDR3 DNA reads TGTGCCAGCAGCCGGCGGGACGGGCAAGAGACCCAGTACTTC.

The J gene is TRBJ2-1, the V gene TRBV2; D unclear. Germline CDR1 is SNHLY and CDR2 is FYNNEI. The V and J ends lost 3 bases and 6 bases respectively, with 9 bases between them. The CDR3 is made up of 13 amino acids. The CDR3 DNA reads as TGTGCCAGCAGTGAGCGTGCTCTCAATGAGCAGTTCTTC. Protein: CASSERALNEQFF.

This clone is termed medium-sized. The rearrangement uses TRBV7-7 and TRBJ1-5; possibly TRBD1 for D (5 bases). Trimming cost V 4 bases and J 6 bases, with 22 bases left between them. In germline, CDR1 is SSHAT, CDR2 FNYEAQ (reference sequence). This CDR3 is built from 17 residues. The CDR3 DNA sequence: TGTGCCAGCAGCTCGTTGTTACGGGGGGATGAAAGTCAGCCCCAGCATTTT. It is translated as CASSSLLRGDESQPQHF.

With respect to this clone: One end of the junction varies from germline; a read error may be responsible. The chain has TRBV5-6 and TRBJ2-7, with TRBD1 identical over 8 bases. Germline values: CDR1 SGHDT, CDR2 YYEEEE. The CDR3 covers 13 residues. This CDR3 reads CASSFTDREAPNF. CDR3 sequence (DNA): TGTGCCAGCAGCTTCACGGACAGGGAGGCCCCGAACTTC.

This clone was recorded only once. This chain connects TRBV6-5 to TRBJ1-1; weak D call: TRBD1 (6 bases). This CDR3 is built from 14 residues. The V end was cut by 0 bases, the J end by 1 base, with 6 bases between. The germline CDR1 and CDR2 sequences are MNHEY and SVGAGI. The DNA for the CDR3 is TGTGCCAGCAGTTACTCAGGGGGGAACACTGAAGCTTTCTTT. Its protein is CASSYSGGNTEAFF.

The genes are TRBV5-4 and TRBJ2-1; tentatively, D is TRBD2 (6 bases). This CDR3 contains 15 residues. Per germline, CDR1 SGHNT and CDR2 YYREEE (reference sequence). Trimming took off 0 bases at V and 2 bases at J, with 9 bases between the two ends. The CDR3, as DNA: TGTGCCAGCAGCTTGGCGGGGGTCCCCTACAATGAGCAGTTCTTC. It codes for CASSLAGVPYNEQFF.

This chain uses TRBV20-1 with TRBJ2-3; D not resolved. Germline loops: CDR1 DFQATT, CDR2 SNEGSKA (reference sequence). Trimming left V 3 bases short and J 2 bases short, with 9 bases between. This CDR3 has 13 residues. The CDR3: CSASWRYTDTQYF. CDR3 nucleotides: TGCAGTGCTAGTTGGCGGTACACAGATACGCAGTATTTT.

The chain uses TRBV20-1 and TRBJ1-5; no definite D call. Germline V lookup: CDR1 DFQATT, CDR2 SNEGSKA (reference sequence). This CDR3 is 14 amino acids long. Trimming stripped 3 bases from V and 0 bases from J, with 9 bases between. The DNA of the CDR3 is TGCAGTGCTAGTGCATCTAATAGCAATCAGCCCCAGCATTTT. Translating gives CSASASNSNQPQHF.

The chain combines TRBV2 with TRBJ1-5, with D perhaps matching TRBD1 (5 bases). The CDR3 consists of 13 residues. CDR1 and CDR2 (germline): SNHLY, FYNNEI. The V end was cut by 5 bases, the J end by 5 bases, with 10 bases between. The CDR3 spells CASSSKQDQPQHF. CDR3 coding DNA: TGTGCCAGCAGTAGCAAACAGGATCAGCCCCAGCATTTT.

The CDR3, as DNA: TGTGCCACCAGTGATTTAGGGGGTGGCGAGCAGTACTTC. Translated, it gives CATSDLGGGEQYF. This chain joins TRBV24-1 and TRBJ2-7, with a tentative D call TRBD1 (6 bases). V lost 1 base and J 6 bases, leaving 9 bases between the germline ends. CDR1 is KGHDR and CDR2 is SFDVKD in the germline V gene. The CDR3 has 13 amino acids.